The source of this TCR beta chain is a study of human T cells and chemical hapten exposure. Study at large: Mostly female patients had alopecia areata, totalis or universalis.

This clonotype was detected only a few times. Its antigen is still unknown. The CDR3 length is 14 residues. Trimming stripped 6 bases from V and 1 base from J, with 9 bases between. Germline values: CDR1 SNHLY, CDR2 FYNNEI. Study results and caveats: Expanded TCRs were compared with controls, and the expanded TCRs formed significantly more large CDR3 similarity clusters.

Individual cDNA molecules received unique molecular identifiers in the library. From the RACE reads, TCRdb called clonotypes with MiXCR, one entry per CDR3 protein. There are tens of thousands of distinct CDR3 sequences in the sample; approximately 9.6% occur only once, and around 15% lies in the top ten. The time point was: patch test 2, 6 weeks after DPC sensitization. Described treatment: therapeutic diphenylcyclopropenone sensitization with weekly scalp DPC. Extraction of total RNA was performed on unfractionated whole blood. Prior to each patch test being applied, blood was drawn. The chain links TRBV2 to TRBJ2-2; D is undetermined. The origin of this receptor is a woman in her twenties or thirties with alopecia areata. Some clones in this sample may be carry-over from other donors' samples. Sequencing was performed on whole blood, taken in connection with sensitization to the hapten diphenylcyclopropenone (DPC). CDR3 nucleotides: TGTGCCAGCAGGAGAGAAGTGAACACCGGGGAGCTGTTTTTT. Its protein is CASRREVNTGELFF.